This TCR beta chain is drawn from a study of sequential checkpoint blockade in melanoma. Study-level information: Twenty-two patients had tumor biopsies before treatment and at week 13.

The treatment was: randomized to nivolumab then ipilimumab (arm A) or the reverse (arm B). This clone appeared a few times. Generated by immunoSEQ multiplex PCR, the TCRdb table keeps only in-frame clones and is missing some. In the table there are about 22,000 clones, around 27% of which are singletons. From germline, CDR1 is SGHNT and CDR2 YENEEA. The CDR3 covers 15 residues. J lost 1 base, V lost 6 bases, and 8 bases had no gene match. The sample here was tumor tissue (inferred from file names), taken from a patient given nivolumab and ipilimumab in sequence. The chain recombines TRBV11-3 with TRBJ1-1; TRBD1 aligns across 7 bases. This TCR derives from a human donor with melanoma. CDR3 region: CASSPYYRGNTEAFF. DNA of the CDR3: TGTGCCAGCAGTCCATATTACAGGGGGAACACTGAAGCTTTCTTT.